What follows is one T cell receptor beta chain and its context. This sample is drawn from a study of T cells in tuberculosis. The protocol was immunoSEQ multiplex PCR, while the TCRdb copy is restricted to in-frame clones and leaves out a portion. The table shows about 53,000 clones, with roughly 96% occurring only once. The time point here: new active TB diagnosis, blood taken before or within 7 days of starting treatment. After removal of 2 bases from V and 4 bases from J, the junction contained 8 bases not matched to a gene. Per the germline V gene, CDR1 is SGHNT and CDR2 is YYREEE (reference sequence). The CDR3 extends over 16 amino acids.

The starting material was PBMCs, obtained at tuberculosis diagnosis. This rearrangement joins TRBV5-4 to TRBJ2-1, with 8 bases fitting TRBD2. This receptor was obtained from an adult with tuberculosis. The CDR3 sequence is CASSFPGGGIYNEQFF. The CDR3 DNA is TGTGCCAGCAGCTTTCCGGGCGGGGGGATTTACAATGAGCAGTTCTTC.